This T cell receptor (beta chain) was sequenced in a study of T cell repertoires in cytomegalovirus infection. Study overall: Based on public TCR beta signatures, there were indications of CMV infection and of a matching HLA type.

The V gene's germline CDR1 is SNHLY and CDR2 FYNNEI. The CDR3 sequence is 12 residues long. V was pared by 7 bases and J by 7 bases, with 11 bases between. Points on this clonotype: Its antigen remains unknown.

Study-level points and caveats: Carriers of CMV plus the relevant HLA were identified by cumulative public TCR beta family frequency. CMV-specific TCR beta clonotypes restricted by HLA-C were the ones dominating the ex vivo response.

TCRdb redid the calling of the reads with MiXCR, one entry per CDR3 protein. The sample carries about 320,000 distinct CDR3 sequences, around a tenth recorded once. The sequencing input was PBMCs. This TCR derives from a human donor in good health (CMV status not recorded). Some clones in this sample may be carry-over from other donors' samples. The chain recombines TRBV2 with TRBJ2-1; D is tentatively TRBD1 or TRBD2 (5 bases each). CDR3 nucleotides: TGTGCCAGCACTGAGGGGACGAATGAGCAGTTCTTC. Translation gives CASTEGTNEQFF. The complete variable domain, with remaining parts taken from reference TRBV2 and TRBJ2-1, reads EPEVTQTPSHQVTQMGQEVILRCVPISNHLYFYWYRQILGQKVEFLVSFYNNEISEKSEIFDDQFSVERPDGSNFTLKIRSTKLEDSAMYFCASTEGTNEQFFGPGTRLTVL.